By sample fraction, the clone carrying this T cell receptor beta chain is medium-sized. Its matching antigen is unknown. This specimen comes from a study of cytomegalovirus exposure and HLA in healthy donors. Study details: Earlier work reported 95 million to 130 million unique TCR beta sequences from some 170 million T cells.

The PCR was carried out with 60 Vbeta primers and 13 Jbeta primers. Profiled with immunoSEQ multiplex PCR; TCRdb holds only in-frame clones, not every one. The sample contains 80,000 to 95,000 clones, over 65% of which appear only once. This CDR3 has 11 residues. CDR1 is LNHNV, CDR2 YYDKDF, per germline (reference sequence). V was pared by 5 bases and J by 9 bases, with 8 bases between. Study findings and constraints: Researchers reported from a later analysis that most CMV-associated TCR beta chains appeared HLA-restricted. Earlier analysis yielded a pattern in which most TCR beta V segments were productive about 87% or about 30% of the time. In vitro confirmation showed three CMV-associated chains to be CMV antigen specific.

The clonotype comes from a woman aged 18-30 years in good health and CMV-seropositive. The sample consisted of PBMCs. The J gene is TRBJ2-1, the V gene TRBV15, with D perhaps TRBD2 (5 bases). The CDR3 nucleotides are TGTGCCACCAGCGCTAGCAGTGAGCAGTTCTTC. Its protein product is CATSASSEQFF.